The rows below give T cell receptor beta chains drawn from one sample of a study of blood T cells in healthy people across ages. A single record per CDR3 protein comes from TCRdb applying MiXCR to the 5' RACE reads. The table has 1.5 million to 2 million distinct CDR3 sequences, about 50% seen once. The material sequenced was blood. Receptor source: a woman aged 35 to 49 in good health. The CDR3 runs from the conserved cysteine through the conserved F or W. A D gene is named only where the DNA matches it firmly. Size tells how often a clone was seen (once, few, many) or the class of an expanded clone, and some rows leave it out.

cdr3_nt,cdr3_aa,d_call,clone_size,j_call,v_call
TGTGCCAGCATCAATTACGGGGGATCATGGGAGACCCAGTACTTC,CASINYGGSWETQYF,NA,NA,TRBJ2-5,TRBV6-2/TRBV6-3
TGCAGCGTCCTCGGGGTGCCCACCGGGGAGCTGTTTTTT,CSVLGVPTGELFF,NA,NA,TRBJ2-2,TRBV29-1
TGTGCCAGCAGTCCCGCAACGGGGGGATTTGTCGGGGAGCTGTTTTTT,CASSPATGGFVGELFF,TRBD2,NA,TRBJ2-2,TRBV6-2/TRBV6-3
TGTGCCACCAGCAGAGATACTTTGTTTAGCGGGGCAGAGACCCAGTACTTC,CATSRDTLFSGAETQYF,TRBD2,few,TRBJ2-5,TRBV15
TGCGCCAGCAGCTCCCTTGGAAGAGTGGGCACAGATACGCAGTATTTT,CASSSLGRVGTDTQYF,NA,few,TRBJ2-3,TRBV5-1
TGTACCAGCAGTTTCGCGGTTGGCGGGGGGGCGTACGAGCAGTACTTC,CTSSFAVGGGAYEQYF,TRBD2,NA,TRBJ2-7,TRBV28
TGTGCCAGCAGTGCATCTTTCCTAGGGGGGGAGCAGTTCTTC,CASSASFLGGEQFF,NA,NA,TRBJ2-1,TRBV2
TGTGCCAGCAGTTCTCCGACAGGGTTCACAGATACGCAGTATTTT,CASSSPTGFTDTQYF,TRBD1,NA,TRBJ2-3,TRBV27
TGCAGTGCTAGAGACCCGACTAGCGGGGGGGCCGGGGAGACCCAGTACTTC,CSARDPTSGGAGETQYF,TRBD2,NA,TRBJ2-5,TRBV20-1
TGTGCCAGCAGCCCGACAGGAACCTCTAACTATGGCTACACCTTC,CASSPTGTSNYGYTF,NA,few,TRBJ1-2,TRBV9
TGCAGTGCTAGTCAAGGACAGTTCTATGGCTACACCTTC,CSASQGQFYGYTF,NA,NA,TRBJ1-2,TRBV20-1
TGTGCCAGCAGCTTAGCGCGGGGCTATGGCTACACCTTC,CASSLARGYGYTF,NA,many,TRBJ1-2,TRBV7-9
TGTGCCAGCAGCTCCGGAGGACTTCCCAATCAGCCCCAGCATTTT,CASSSGGLPNQPQHF,NA,NA,TRBJ1-5,TRBV28
TGCGGCGTGAGGGACGGGGGTTTCAATCAGCCCCAGCATTTT,CGVRDGGFNQPQHF,NA,NA,TRBJ1-5,TRBV29-1
TGCAGCGTTGAGGGGCCGGGGGATCAATCAAAAACCCAGCATTTT,CSVEGPGDQSKTQHF,NA,NA,TRBJ1-5,TRBV29-1
TGTGCCAGCAGCTCCCCCAGGGACAGGGGAGGGGAGACCCAGTACTTC,CASSSPRDRGGETQYF,TRBD1,few,TRBJ2-5,TRBV7-8
TGTGCCAGCATCATCTCTAGGTGGGCGGGGGCCCCGGGTAATGAGCAGTTCTTC,CASIISRWAGAPGNEQFF,NA,NA,TRBJ2-1,TRBV6-1
TGCAGCGTTGGACAAGCGAACCAAGAGACCCAGTACTTC,CSVGQANQETQYF,NA,NA,TRBJ2-5,TRBV29-1
TGTGCCAGCAGCTTAGGGGGGTTTCCAGCCCCAAACTATGGCTACACCTTC,CASSLGGFPAPNYGYTF,NA,NA,TRBJ1-2,TRBV11-2
TGCGCCAGTTTCATTAGCGGGCTCCAAGAGACCCAGTACTTC,CASFISGLQETQYF,TRBD2,NA,TRBJ2-5,TRBV5-1
TGTGCCAGCAGTCCCGGGACAGGGGGCACAGATACGCAGTATTTT,CASSPGTGGTDTQYF,TRBD1,many,TRBJ2-3,TRBV18
TGTGCCAGCTCACCAGACCCCGTTAGCAATCAGCCCCAGCATTTT,CASSPDPVSNQPQHF,NA,NA,TRBJ1-5,TRBV18
TGCGCCAGCAGCTCCATCCCCGGGGGGCAGCCCCAGCATTTT,CASSSIPGGQPQHF,NA,NA,TRBJ1-5,TRBV5-1
TGTGCCAGCAGCTTAGCGGTGTCGTCCCAAGAGACCCAGTACTTC,CASSLAVSSQETQYF,NA,NA,TRBJ2-5,TRBV7-9
TGCGCCAGCAGCTCGGAAGATTCAGATACGCAGTATTTT,CASSSEDSDTQYF,NA,few,TRBJ2-3,TRBV5-1
TGCGCCAGCAGCCAAGGGCGGGGGCTTTCCTATGGCTACACCTTC,CASSQGRGLSYGYTF,NA,few,TRBJ1-2,TRBV4-3
TGTGCCAGCAGCTTAGTTGCGGGGGCAAGGCGGGAGACCCAGTACTTC,CASSLVAGARRETQYF,NA,few,TRBJ2-5,TRBV7-8
TGTGCCAGCAGTTACATCGGGACAGGCGACTACGAGCAGTACTTC,CASSYIGTGDYEQYF,TRBD1,NA,TRBJ2-7,TRBV6-2/TRBV6-3
TGCGCCAGCAGCCAAGATCGAGAGACCCAGTTCTTC,CASSQDRETQFF,NA,NA,TRBJ2-1,TRBV4-1
TGTGCCAGCAGCCCCGGGACATTGAACACAGATACGCAGTATTTT,CASSPGTLNTDTQYF,NA,NA,TRBJ2-3,TRBV6-2/TRBV6-3
TGTGCCAGCAGTCCCCGGACGTTGAGGCCGACTAGCGGTGGGGACTACACAGATACGCAGTATTTT,CASSPRTLRPTSGGDYTDTQYF,TRBD2,NA,TRBJ2-3,TRBV12-3/TRBV12-4
TGCAGCGTGACGGTTACGGATACGCAGTATTTT,CSVTVTDTQYF,NA,NA,TRBJ2-3,TRBV29-1
TGCAGTGCAAAGACTAGCGGATCCTACGAGCAGTACTTC,CSAKTSGSYEQYF,TRBD2,NA,TRBJ2-7,TRBV20-1
TGTGCCAGCAGGATGGACAGGGTTGCAGATACGCAGTATTTT,CASRMDRVADTQYF,TRBD1,few,TRBJ2-3,TRBV27
TGTGCCAGCAGTTCCCCCGGACAGGGTGGCACAGATACGCAGTATTTT,CASSSPGQGGTDTQYF,TRBD1,NA,TRBJ2-3,TRBV6-6
TGTGCCAGCAGTTTAACAAATACGCAGTATTTT,CASSLTNTQYF,NA,NA,TRBJ2-3,TRBV28
TGTGCCAGCAGTTTTTACAGAGGCACAGATACGCAGTATTTT,CASSFYRGTDTQYF,NA,few,TRBJ2-3,TRBV12-3/TRBV12-4
TGTGCCAGCACACAGAATACAGGGGGACCGTCGCCCGGCTACACCTTC,CASTQNTGGPSPGYTF,TRBD1,NA,TRBJ1-2,TRBV6-2/TRBV6-3
TGTGCCAGCAGCCTGGACAGCAGGGGGGAGACCCAGTACTTC,CASSLDSRGETQYF,TRBD1,once,TRBJ2-5,TRBV9
TGTGCCAGCAGTCTGAGAAGGCATGATTCACCCCTCCACTTT,CASSLRRHDSPLHF,NA,NA,TRBJ1-6,TRBV6-6
TGCAGTGCTAGATTGCCGGGTGGTACAGATACGCAGTATTTT,CSARLPGGTDTQYF,NA,NA,TRBJ2-3,TRBV20-1
TGTGCCACCAGCACAGGGGATGTAACCTACGAGCAGTACTTC,CATSTGDVTYEQYF,NA,NA,TRBJ2-7,TRBV15
TGTGCCAGCAGTTCGCCGGAGCGGGGTATAGACATTCAGTACTTC,CASSSPERGIDIQYF,TRBD2,NA,TRBJ2-4,TRBV12-3/TRBV12-4
TGCGCCAGCAGCTTGGCTCCCGGGTCCCCCTACGAGCAGTACTTC,CASSLAPGSPYEQYF,NA,few,TRBJ2-7,TRBV5-1
TGTGCCAGCAGTGTTGACACGTCTAGCACAGATACGCAGTATTTT,CASSVDTSSTDTQYF,NA,NA,TRBJ2-3,TRBV6-1
TGTGCCAGCACGGGTTGGCAAGAGACCCAGTACTTC,CASTGWQETQYF,NA,NA,TRBJ2-5,TRBV2
TGTGCCAGCAACGGGGAGACTCCTAGCACAGATACGCAGTATTTT,CASNGETPSTDTQYF,NA,once,TRBJ2-3,TRBV28
TGTGCCAGCAGTTTAAGGGCAGGGTCTCAGCCCCAGCATTTT,CASSLRAGSQPQHF,NA,few,TRBJ1-5,TRBV28